The rows below give T cell receptor beta chains drawn from one sample of a study of T cell responses to AZD1222 COVID-19 vaccine. Repertoires were generated with immunoSEQ multiplex PCR, while TCRdb's copy carries only in-frame clones and drops some. The repertoire includes approximately 160,000 clones, roughly nine tenths of them detected once, and approximately 3% sits in the top ten. The sample consisted of peripheral blood, taken on day 0 of AZD1222 vaccination. The source is an adult in good health. Each CDR3 is given with its conserved first and last residue. Each record gives: V gene, clone size, J gene, D gene, CDR3 protein, CDR3 DNA. D genes are given only for firm matches. Part of the rows lack a size; the others show once, few, many or a class for expanded clones.

TRBV12-3/TRBV12-4	-	TRBJ1-1	-	CASKWGATEAFF	TGTGCCAGCAAATGGGGGGCCACTGAAGCTTTCTTT
TRBV5-1	-	TRBJ2-5	-	CASSPRVQGVSLGETQYF	TGCGCCAGCAGCCCTCGGGTACAGGGCGTGAGCCTTGGGGAGACCCAGTACTTC
TRBV15	once	TRBJ2-2	TRBD2	CATTIRSGGNTGELFF	TGTGCCACCACCATCCGTAGCGGGGGGAACACCGGGGAGCTGTTTTTT
TRBV25-1	-	TRBJ1-2	-	CASPYKYGYTF	TGTGCCAGCCCGTATAAGTACGGCTACACCTTC
TRBV4-1	-	TRBJ2-1	TRBD2	CASSHPGLAGGVGEQFF	TGCGCCAGCAGCCACCCGGGACTAGCGGGGGGAGTTGGTGAGCAGTTCTTC
TRBV7-8	-	TRBJ1-4	TRBD1	CASSSHKGGTVGEKLFF	TGTGCCAGCAGCTCTCATAAAGGTGGGACAGTAGGTGAAAAACTGTTTTTT
TRBV5-4	-	TRBJ2-5	-	CASSLDKQTQYF	TGTGCCAGCAGCTTGGACAAACAGACCCAGTACTTC
TRBV5-8	once	TRBJ2-1	-	CASRLAGDLSYNEQFF	TGTGCCAGCAGGCTGGCAGGGGATTTGTCCTACAATGAGCAGTTCTTC
TRBV29-1	-	TRBJ2-5	-	CSGYRADQETQYF	TGCAGCGGTTACCGGGCCGATCAAGAGACCCAGTACTTC
TRBV5-6	-	TRBJ1-2	-	CASSLTGPHYTF	TGTGCCAGCAGCTTGACTGGGCCTCACTACACCTTC
TRBV5-4	-	TRBJ2-7	-	CASSLVSGSSYEQYF	TGTGCCAGCAGCTTGGTTTCTGGGAGCTCCTACGAGCAGTACTTC
TRBV5-4	-	TRBJ2-2	TRBD2	CASTPTGLAGAGGELFF	TGTGCCAGCACCCCAACGGGACTAGCGGGGGCAGGCGGGGAGCTGTTTTTT
TRBV5-6	-	TRBJ2-3	-	CASSLDSRWGTDTQYF	TGTGCCAGCAGCTTGGACTCCCGGTGGGGCACAGATACGCAGTATTTT
TRBV12-3/TRBV12-4	-	TRBJ2-2	-	CASSLGETGELFF	TGTGCCAGCAGTTTAGGGGAGACCGGGGAGCTGTTTTTT
TRBV6-5	-	TRBJ1-5	-	CASRTEDQPQHF	TGTGCCAGCAGAACCGAGGATCAGCCCCAGCATTTT
TRBV19	-	TRBJ1-1	TRBD1	CASSGGQGASNTEAFF	TGTGCCAGTAGCGGGGGACAGGGGGCCTCGAACACTGAAGCTTTCTTT
TRBV2	-	TRBJ2-3	-	CASSWDNTDTQYF	TGTGCCAGCAGTTGGGACAACACAGATACGCAGTATTTT
TRBV5-4	-	TRBJ2-7	-	CASSLNRGSSYEQYF	TGTGCCAGCAGCTTAAATCGGGGGTCCTCCTACGAGCAGTACTTC
TRBV6-5	-	TRBJ2-1	TRBD2	CASRTSGGPYNEQFF	TGTGCCAGCAGAACTAGCGGGGGGCCTTACAATGAGCAGTTCTTC
TRBV9	-	TRBJ1-1	-	CASSVRPTGLGNTEAFF	TGTGCCAGCAGCGTCCGACCCACAGGTTTAGGGAACACTGAAGCTTTCTTT
TRBV4-3	-	TRBJ2-1	TRBD2	CASSQDGTASGGLRNEQFF	TGCGCCAGCAGCCAAGACGGTACGGCTAGCGGGGGCCTTAGGAATGAGCAGTTCTTC
TRBV5-4	few	TRBJ2-5	TRBD2	CASSLKLAGKETQYF	TGTGCCAGCAGCTTGAAACTAGCGGGTAAAGAGACCCAGTACTTC
TRBV7-2	-	TRBJ2-1	-	CASSLTGNPDNEQFF	TGTGCCAGCAGCTTAACAGGGAACCCGGACAATGAGCAGTTCTTC
TRBV30	-	TRBJ1-4	TRBD1	CAWGQGEKLFF	TGTGCCTGGGGACAGGGTGAAAAACTGTTTTTT
TRBV2	once	TRBJ1-2	-	CASSRIPGDGYTF	TGTGCCAGCAGCAGAATCCCAGGGGATGGCTACACCTTC
TRBV5-1	-	TRBJ2-5	TRBD2	CASSPPTSGGPQETQYF	TGCGCCAGCAGCCCCCCTACTAGCGGGGGGCCACAAGAGACCCAGTACTTC
TRBV18	-	TRBJ1-4	-	CASSAGTGNEKLFF	TGTGCCAGCTCGGCGGGGACGGGGAATGAAAAACTGTTTTTT
TRBV21-1	-	TRBJ2-7	-	CASSKGCGGPWPYEQYF	TGTGCCAGCAGCAAAGGATGTGGTGGGCCCTGGCCCTACGAGCAGTACTTC
TRBV19	-	TRBJ1-4	-	CASSIGGTATNEKLFF	TGTGCCAGTAGTATAGGGGGGACTGCAACTAATGAAAAACTGTTTTTT
TRBV12-3/TRBV12-4	-	TRBJ2-7	-	CASGLEGLYEQYF	TGTGCCAGCGGCCTGGAGGGCCTCTACGAGCAGTACTTC
TRBV9	once	TRBJ2-5	-	CASSMRGGGQETQYF	TGTGCCAGCAGCATGCGGGGAGGGGGGCAAGAGACCCAGTACTTC
TRBV7-2	-	TRBJ2-7	TRBD1	CASSLQPGQGRNEQYF	TGTGCCAGCAGCTTACAGCCGGGACAGGGTAGGAACGAGCAGTACTTC
TRBV4-1	few	TRBJ2-7	-	CASSPSYPELGQGFYEQYF	TGCGCCAGCAGCCCTTCCTACCCCGAATTGGGGCAGGGGTTCTACGAGCAGTACTTC
TRBV4-1	once	TRBJ1-5	-	CASSQTVGQPQHF	TGCGCCAGCAGCCAGACGGTCGGTCAGCCCCAGCATTTT
TRBV2	-	TRBJ1-6	-	CASWPGRDNSPLHF	TGTGCCAGCTGGCCGGGACGGGACAATTCACCCCTCCACTTT
TRBV3-1/TRBV3-2	-	TRBJ1-3	-	CASSQGTRGNTIYF	TGTGCCAGCAGCCAGGGGACGCGTGGAAACACCATATATTTT
TRBV13	-	TRBJ1-5	-	CASTRARGQPQHF	TGTGCCAGCACCAGGGCCCGGGGTCAGCCCCAGCATTTT
TRBV18	once	TRBJ1-5	-	CASSPRDTQGNQPQHF	TGTGCCAGCTCACCCCGGGACACTCAGGGCAATCAGCCCCAGCATTTT
TRBV9	-	TRBJ1-3	-	CASSGGVVSGNTIYF	TGTGCCAGCAGCGGGGGCGTAGTCTCTGGAAACACCATATATTTT
TRBV6-5	-	TRBJ2-7	-	CASSSPRVSSYEQYF	TGTGCCAGCAGTTCTCCGCGGGTTAGCTCCTACGAGCAGTACTTC
TRBV6-2/TRBV6-3	once	TRBJ1-1	-	CASSPRWEITEAFF	TGTGCCAGCAGTCCAAGGTGGGAAATCACTGAAGCTTTCTTT
TRBV14	-	TRBJ2-1	TRBD2	CASSQGTSGYNEQFF	TGTGCCAGCAGCCAAGGGACTAGCGGATACAATGAGCAGTTCTTC
TRBV5-1	few	TRBJ1-2	-	CASSLGQSSGYTF	TGCGCCAGCAGCCTCGGTCAGTCGTCTGGCTACACCTTC
TRBV6-5	-	TRBJ2-7	-	CASSYSRGYEQYF	TGTGCCAGCAGTTACTCGAGAGGGTACGAGCAGTACTTC
TRBV4-3	-	TRBJ1-1	-	CASSQDWGHNTEAFF	TGCGCCAGCAGCCAAGATTGGGGCCACAACACTGAAGCTTTCTTT
TRBV19	-	TRBJ2-3	-	CASSMGAPQQYF	TGTGCCAGTAGTATGGGAGCCCCACAGCAGTATTTT
TRBV19	-	TRBJ2-1	-	CASSIGGHTYNEQFF	TGTGCCAGTAGTATAGGAGGACATACCTACAATGAGCAGTTCTTC
TRBV7-8	-	TRBJ1-2	-	CASTSRRNYGYTF	TGTGCCAGCACGTCAAGGCGGAACTATGGCTACACCTTC
TRBV10-3	-	TRBJ2-3	-	CAISESITGTDTQYF	TGTGCCATCAGTGAGTCGATTACTGGCACAGATACGCAGTATTTT
TRBV4-3	-	TRBJ2-7	TRBD1	CASSQDRRGQYEQYF	TGCGCCAGCAGCCAAGATCGCAGGGGGCAATACGAGCAGTACTTC
TRBV6-2/TRBV6-3	-	TRBJ2-7	-	CASSSPGTGSYEQYF	TGTGCCAGCAGTTCCCCCGGGACCGGCTCCTACGAGCAGTACTTC